The T cell receptor beta chain described here comes from a study of cytomegalovirus exposure and HLA in healthy donors. Study-wide points: According to reports, the classifier identified cytomegalovirus status with high specificity and sensitivity. CMV antigen specificity of a few CMV-associated chains was confirmed in vitro. For most TCR sequences rarity was the rule, although some public TCRs occurred in many donors.

In the case of this clone: Antigen: not known.

Measured with immunoSEQ multiplex PCR; TCRdb has only the in-frame clones, and not every one. Seen here are 100,000 to 150,000 clones, nearly 90% observed once, and the top ten hold about 1.1%. The CDR3 is 15 residues long. From germline, CDR1 is MDHEN and CDR2 SYDVKM. With 6 bases clipped from V and 2 bases from J, the junction kept 7 bases outside the gene matches. The TCR was taken from a woman younger than 35 in good health and CMV-seronegative. The chain is built from TRBV28 and TRBJ1-3, with TRBD1 matching over 7 bases. Sequenced material: PBMCs. For the CDR3, the DNA is TGTGCCAGCAGCCGTACAGGGGAGCCTGGAAACACCATATATTTT. It yields the protein CASSRTGEPGNTIYF.